This T cell receptor (beta chain) was captured by sequencing in a study of PD-1 blockade in classical Hodgkin lymphoma (dated by TCRdb to 2020 to 2022). Looking at the study overall: Nivolumab dosing was 3 mg/kg intravenously every 2 weeks, continuing until either disease progression or unacceptable toxicity. A peripheral blood immune signature of response to PD-1 blockade in classical Hodgkin lymphoma was defined using TCR beta sequencing and CyTOF.

On this clone: Its specific antigen is unknown. Per-base quality was not reported, and no clone a single base away is much larger than it.

Reading the label with the study, this specimen's time point is: cycle 4 day 1 (C4D1), after around six weeks of nivolumab. Every trial patient had relapsed following autologous stem cell transplantation, and prior brentuximab vedotin exposure was what differed among cohorts A, B and C. A Miltenyi CD4+ T cell isolation kit was used for magnetic negative selection to purify CD4+ T cells from thawed PBMCs. The trial cohort included 45 to 65 patients with relapsed/refractory classical Hodgkin lymphoma, and each patient had a best overall response of complete response, partial response or progressive disease. Trial patients were treated with single-agent nivolumab in the multi-cohort phase II CheckMate 205 trial. Best overall response was determined by an independent review committee according to the 2007 International Working Group response criteria. Trial PBMCs were obtained immediately prior to nivolumab initiation (C1D1) and on therapy at cycle 2 day 1 and cycle 4 day 1. Peripheral blood was collected in 8 mL Vacutainer Cell Preparation Tubes, from which PBMCs were isolated by centrifugation and then cryopreserved. Purified CD4+ and CD8+ fractions were prepared only for cases where an additional PBMC sample was available. Magnetically labelled cells were removed on LS columns in a quadroMACS separator, and the flow-through was retained as the purified fraction.

The CDR3, from cysteine to phenylalanine, totals 12 residues. Only the CDR3 portion is preserved as DNA: 36 bases, with reading frame beginning at the first base. V drops 4 bases and J drops 4 bases, leaving 8 bases in between. The germline V gene encodes CDR1 SGHAT and CDR2 FQDESV (reference sequence). The Qiagen DNeasy kit was used to extract genomic DNA both from unsorted PBMCs and from the negatively selected CD4+ and CD8+ fractions. Amplification of TCR beta CDR3 regions was done by immunoSEQ multiplex PCR with primers that anneal to V and J segments. A synthetic immune receptor repertoire was used to minimize amplification bias, and remaining bias was computationally removed after sequencing. The paper's data handling went like this. Repertoire diversity was quantified as the Shannon entropy index using custom Python scripts. The unsorted, CD4+ and CD8+ repertoires were each analyzed separately, with the exception of combined analyses, where CD4+ and CD8+ sequences were merged in silico. Clonal expansion was defined as at least a 2-fold frequency increase after treatment relative to C1D1, with a pseudocount of 0.5 for undetected baseline clones. Singleton clones were defined as clones with 0 or 1 copy at C1D1, and non-singleton clones were defined as clones with 2 or more copies. Clones expanded in unsorted samples were assigned a CD4+, CD8+ or unknown annotation through matching of protein sequences in sorted samples from the same patient. Wilcoxon tests on paired samples were used to test diversity changes from C1D1 to C4D1. TCRdb retrieved this table from immuneACCESS and kept in-frame rearrangements only. Not all clones are present; in checked studies, unresolved V genes account for under half, and no reason is known for the remainder. V and J calls and clone size are copied from that table; D and trimming were computed from the DNA. This sample has about 12,000 clones in its table, and about 88% of those were observed once. The ten largest make up around 0.92% of the sample.

Paper-wide results and their limitations: The study was limited to a single clinical trial cohort, and causes of repertoire differences, possibly disease activity or prior therapy, remained undefined. Trial patients with a complete response had baseline diversity similar to that of newly diagnosed patients, while partial responders and progressors had significantly lower diversity. Diversity was lower in patients who began nivolumab less than 1 year after ASCT, so these patients were left out of later analyses to avoid confounding by immune reconstitution. CD4+ but not CD8+ TCR diversity rose significantly by C4D1 (p=0.0027 vs p=0.16), most apparent in complete responders (p=0.02). Baseline TCR diversity was reported as lower in newly diagnosed patients than in healthy donors, and lower still in relapsed/refractory patients.

The sequenced sample was CD4+ T cells from blood, obtained before the fourth cycle of nivolumab. The chain uses TRBV11-1 and TRBJ2-7; no confident D gene assignment can be made. This TCR was recovered from a human donor with classical Hodgkin lymphoma. CDR3 region: CASSSNPYEQYF. The bases are TGTGCCAGCAGCTCCAACCCATACGAGCAGTACTTC.